This entry lists 30 T cell receptor beta chains sequenced from one sample in a study of Tregs in tolerant kidney transplant recipients. Libraries were prepared by immunoSEQ multiplex PCR; TCRdb keeps only in-frame clonotypes and omits some of them. The sample holds approximately 90,000 clones; 93% are singletons and the top ten take roughly 1.7%. Recipients received nonmyeloablative bone marrow transplants from related graft donors, with transient mixed chimerism. The material was CD4+ T cells from blood (PBMCs), obtained 12 months after the transplant. Every receptor here comes from a human patient who received a combined kidney and bone marrow transplant. The T cells may come from the graft donor.

Only a few counts were recorded for this clone. The chain joins TRBV19 to TRBJ2-1; TRBD2 matches at 9 bases. This CDR3 has 16 amino acids. Germline V gene data show CDR1 as LNHDA and CDR2 as SQIVND (reference sequence). J lost 7 bases, V lost 4 bases, and 11 bases had no gene match. CDR3 nucleotides: TGTGCCAGTAGTACCGCCTTTAGCGGGAGTATGAATGAGCAGTTCTTC. As protein: CASSTAFSGSMNEQFF.

The chain combines TRBV11-2 with TRBJ2-7; a weak D match, TRBD1 (5 bases). The germline V gene encodes CDR1 SGHAT and CDR2 FQNNGV. Trimming left V 5 bases short and J 7 bases short, with 18 bases between. CDR3 size: 14 residues. The CDR3 sequence: CASSRELQVSEQYF. The CDR3 bases are TGTGCCAGCAGCCGCGAACTACAGGTGTCAGAGCAGTACTTC.

This chain uses TRBV7-3 with TRBJ2-3; TRBD1 matches at 7 bases. The germline CDR1 and CDR2 sequences are SGHTA and FQGTGA. Germline trimming cut 2 bases from V and 6 bases from J; bases unmatched to any gene: 5. This CDR3 has 14 amino acids. The CDR3 loop is CASSLQGERDTQYF. CDR3 bases: TGTGCCAGCAGCTTACAGGGGGAGAGGGATACGCAGTATTTT.

The chain is built from TRBV18 and TRBJ1-2; 9 positions agree with TRBD1. The germline gives CDR1 KGHSH, CDR2 LQKENI. Germline trimming cut 2 bases from V and 8 bases from J; bases unmatched to any gene: 6. The CDR3 is 14 residues long. Here the CDR3 reads CASSPDRGIGGYTF. The CDR3 coding sequence is TGTGCCAGCTCACCAGACAGGGGGATCGGGGGCTACACCTTC.

V is TRBV7-3 and J is TRBJ2-1; a weak D match, TRBD1 (6 bases). Trimming took off 3 bases at V and 0 bases at J, with 18 bases between the two ends. The CDR3 totals 18 residues. Germline V gives CDR1 SGHTA, CDR2 FQGTGA. CDR3 in DNA: TGTGCCAGCAGCTTCTCTGGCAGGGGTTATAGCTCCTACAATGAGCAGTTCTTC. It is translated as CASSFSGRGYSSYNEQFF.

CDR3 protein: CASHYPRDTQYF. For the CDR3, the DNA is TGTGCCAGCCACTACCCTAGGGATACGCAGTATTTT. The chain recombines TRBV7-9 with TRBJ2-3; D is undetermined. V lost 8 bases and J lost 6, with 12 bases in between. CDR1 is SEHNR and CDR2 is FQNEAQ in the germline V gene (reference sequence). The CDR3 consists of 12 residues.

This chain connects TRBV7-6 to TRBJ1-5; no clear D gene. This CDR3 spans 14 amino acids. Trimming stripped 5 bases from V and 9 bases from J, with 17 bases between. Germline V gene data show CDR1 as SGHVS and CDR2 as FNYEAQ. The CDR3 region is CASSLVGGRGPQHF. CDR3 nucleotide sequence: TGTGCCAGCAGCCTAGTGGGCGGCCGGGGGCCCCAGCATTTT.

J is TRBJ1-3 and V is TRBV6-1; a possible D gene is TRBD1 (5 bases). The CDR3 runs 15 residues. The ends were cut back, 10 bases at V and 1 base at J, with 17 bases in the middle. Germline loops: CDR1 MNHNS, CDR2 SASEGT. The CDR3 bases are TGTGCCATTCAGGGACTCCGCCAATCTGGAAACACCATATATTTT. Residues: CAIQGLRQSGNTIYF.

The chain employs TRBV2 and TRBJ2-3, with TRBD2 matching 10 bases. Trimming cost V 5 bases and J 14 bases; bases outside gene matches: 4. The CDR3 sequence is 11 residues long. The germline gives CDR1 SNHLY, CDR2 FYNNEI. The CDR3 sequence: CASSYSGGRYF. For the CDR3, the DNA is TGTGCCAGCAGTTATAGCGGGGGGAGGTATTTT.

J is TRBJ1-2 and V is TRBV9; D is unresolved. Germline loops: CDR1 SGDLS, CDR2 YYNGEE. CDR3 length equals 13 residues. With 2 bases removed from V and 1 base from J, the gap between germline ends came to 6 bases. The CDR3 here is CASSVDFNYGYTF. The DNA for the CDR3 is TGTGCCAGCAGCGTCGACTTTAACTATGGCTACACCTTC.

The V gene is TRBV6-5, the J gene TRBJ1-5, with a weak D call TRBD1 (6 bases). V was pared by 5 bases and J by 6 bases, with 14 bases between. The length of the CDR3 is 14 residues. Germline values: CDR1 MNHEY, CDR2 SVGAGI. The CDR3 is CASSEGGGPQPQHF. The CDR3 DNA is TGTGCCAGCAGTGAAGGGGGGGGGCCTCAGCCCCAGCATTTT.

This chain joins TRBV9 and TRBJ2-3, with TRBD2 matching 8 bases. Per germline, CDR1 SGDLS and CDR2 YYNGEE. The CDR3 runs to 14 residues. With V trimmed by 3 bases and J by 6 bases, 6 bases remained unmatched. CDR3 sequence (DNA): TGTGCCAGCAGCGCCCGGACTAGCTGGGATACGCAGTATTTT. Protein sequence: CASSARTSWDTQYF.

The gene calls are TRBV7-2 and TRBJ2-7; 10 bases agree with TRBD2. The CDR3 is 16 residues long. Germline V lookup: CDR1 SGHTA, CDR2 FQGNSA. V trimming: 5 bases; J trimming: 0 bases; junction bases outside the gene matches: 7. The CDR3 loop is CASSIGLAASSYEQYF. DNA for the CDR3: TGTGCCAGCAGCATCGGACTAGCGGCCAGCTCCTACGAGCAGTACTTC.

The chain joins TRBV7-9 to TRBJ2-3, with D possibly matching TRBD2 (5 bases). CDR1 SEHNR and CDR2 FQNEAQ come from the germline V gene (reference sequence). The CDR3 is 17 amino acids. V was cut by 5 bases and J by 0 bases, with 18 bases left in between. CDR3 loop: CASSLDGGFSSTDTQYF. For the CDR3, the DNA is TGTGCCAGCAGCCTCGACGGAGGTTTCTCTAGCACAGATACGCAGTATTTT.

This sequence joins TRBV9 and TRBJ2-5; 8 nucleotides agree with TRBD2. The ends lost 0 bases at V and 1 base at J; junction bases unmatched: 5. Germline V gene lookup returns CDR1 SGDLS and CDR2 YYNGEE. This CDR3 contains 16 residues. In DNA form, the CDR3 reads TGTGCCAGCAGCGTAGGGGTCGCGGGGGGCCAAGAGACCCAGTACTTC. This encodes CASSVGVAGGQETQYF.

The genes are TRBV7-9 and TRBJ2-3; D perhaps matches TRBD2 (6 bases). Trimming removed 2 bases from V and 1 base from J, with 10 bases in between. Germline CDR1 SEHNR, CDR2 FQNEAQ (reference sequence). The CDR3 runs to 15 residues. The CDR3 here is CASSLFGSGTDTQYF. The CDR3 nucleotides read TGTGCCAGCAGCTTATTCGGGAGCGGCACAGATACGCAGTATTTT.

J is TRBJ2-1 and V is TRBV7-2; 13 nucleotides agree with TRBD2. The CDR3 runs 15 residues. CDR1 is SGHTA, CDR2 FQGNSA, per germline. V shed 2 bases, J shed 9 bases, and the junction held 4 bases outside the gene matches. The CDR3 is CASSLTSGGASEQFF. CDR3 nucleotide sequence: TGTGCCAGCAGCTTAACTAGCGGGGGGGCCAGTGAGCAGTTCTTC.

V is TRBV18 and J is TRBJ1-3, with D uncertain. The CDR3 has 14 residues. Trimming removed 0 bases at V and 5 bases at J, with 8 bases between. Germline CDR1 KGHSH, CDR2 LQKENI. In DNA, the CDR3 is TGTGCCAGCTCACCACCGCCAGGCCGAAACACCATATATTTT. This gives the protein CASSPPPGRNTIYF.

This chain connects TRBV7-8 to TRBJ2-5, with 13 bases lining up with TRBD2. The V segment lost 1 base and the J segment 1 base; nucleotides outside the gene matches: 0. This CDR3 spans 16 amino acids. Germline lookup yields CDR1 SGHVS and CDR2 FQNEAQ. The CDR3 nucleotides read TGTGCCAGCAGCTTAGGGACTAGCGGGGGCCAAGAGACCCAGTACTTC. Translation: CASSLGTSGGQETQYF.

The chain uses TRBV18 and TRBJ2-7; 7 nucleotides match TRBD2. This CDR3 region has 14 residues. Germline CDR1 is KGHSH and CDR2 is LQKENI. The V segment lost 3 bases and the J segment 0 bases; nucleotides outside the gene matches: 2. CDR3 nucleotide sequence: TGTGCCAGCTCACCTACTAGCGTCTCCTACGAGCAGTACTTC. Residues: CASSPTSVSYEQYF.

DNA of the CDR3: TGTGCCATCAGTGAGCCGGGGACAGGGGTGACAGATACGCAGTATTTT. This codes for CAISEPGTGVTDTQYF. The rearrangement links TRBV10-3 to TRBJ2-3; the match to TRBD1 covers 10 bases. The CDR3 has 16 amino acids. Germline V gene lookup returns CDR1 ENHRY and CDR2 SYGVKD. The J segment lost 3 bases and the V segment lost 2 bases, leaving 5 bases of the junction unmatched.

J is TRBJ2-1 and V is TRBV27; TRBD1 is a possible D gene (7 bases). Germline V CDR1 and CDR2: MNHEY, SMNVEV (reference sequence). V lost 6 bases, J lost 4 bases, and 16 bases lay in between. CDR3 length equals 15 residues. CDR3 sequence reads: CASSNWAGGYNEQFF. CDR3 DNA: TGTGCCAGCAGCAACTGGGCAGGGGGGTACAATGAGCAGTTCTTC.

The chain employs TRBV30 and TRBJ2-5; D might be TRBD1 (6 bases). The CDR3 extends over 12 amino acids. Germline loops: CDR1 GTSNPN, CDR2 SVGIG (reference sequence). V was clipped by 5 bases and J by 2 bases, with 9 bases between them. CDR3 nucleotide sequence: TGTGCCTGGCCGGGACATCAAGAGACCCAGTACTTC. This gives the protein CAWPGHQETQYF.

The V and J genes are TRBV6-5 and TRBJ1-2; D may be TRBD1 (6 bases). The germline V gene has CDR1 MNHEY and CDR2 SVGAGI. V lost 6 bases, J lost 6 bases, and 14 bases lay in between. This CDR3 is built from 13 residues. CDR3 amino acids: CASRPQGPDGYTF. The CDR3 DNA sequence: TGTGCCAGCAGACCACAGGGCCCGGATGGCTACACCTTC.

In its sample, this clone was seen once. J is TRBJ1-1 and V is TRBV7-8; no clear D. Germline lookup yields CDR1 SGHVS and CDR2 FQNEAQ. V was pared by 5 bases and J by 1 base, with 11 bases between. The CDR3 loop spans 14 amino acids. The CDR3 here is CASSRHQRNTEAFF. The DNA for the CDR3 is TGTGCCAGCAGCCGACACCAAAGGAACACTGAAGCTTTCTTT.

V usage is TRBV5-1 and J usage is TRBJ2-7, with 8 bases identical to TRBD1. Germline V lookup: CDR1 SGHRS, CDR2 YFSETQ. Trimming took 4 bases from V and 5 from J; bases not matched to a gene: 8. The CDR3 runs 14 residues. The CDR3 region is CASSLRDRLDEQYF. The CDR3 bases are TGCGCCAGCAGCCTCCGGGACAGGTTAGACGAGCAGTACTTC. Combining the CDR3 with reference TRBV5-1 and TRBJ2-7 gives the whole variable domain KAGVTQTPRYLIKTRGQQVTLSCSPISGHRSVSWYQQTPGQGLQFLFEYFSETQRNKGNFPGRFSGRQFSNSRSEMNVSTLELGDSALYLCASSLRDRLDEQYFGPGTRLTVT.

The CDR3 loop reads CASSITRQETQYF. CDR3 nucleotide sequence: TGTGCCAGTAGTATAACCAGGCAAGAGACCCAGTACTTC. The chain links TRBV19 to TRBJ2-5; D gene ambiguous. This CDR3 is built from 13 residues. The V gene lost 2 bases and the J gene lost 2 bases, with 6 bases spanning the gap. Germline lookup yields CDR1 LNHDA and CDR2 SQIVND (reference sequence). Based on the CDR3 plus reference TRBV19 and TRBJ2-5, the full variable domain is DGGITQSPKYLFRKEGQNVTLSCEQNLNHDAMYWYRQDPGQGLRLIYYSQIVNDFQKGDIAEGYSVSREKKESFPLTVTSAQKNPTAFYLCASSITRQETQYFGPGTRLLVL.

This clone has just a few counts. V usage is TRBV6-5 and J usage is TRBJ1-2; 10 nucleotides match TRBD1. The CDR3 extends over 15 amino acids. Per the germline V gene, CDR1 is MNHEY and CDR2 is SVGAGI. The trim removed 2 bases at V and 4 bases at J, leaving 4 bases unmatched. The CDR3 coding sequence is TGTGCCAGCAGTTACGCCGGGACAGGGGCCTATGGCTACACCTTC. Translation: CASSYAGTGAYGYTF.

The V gene is TRBV7-2, the J gene TRBJ2-3, with 12 bases identical to TRBD2. Trimming removed 2 bases from V and 1 base from J; junction bases left unmatched: 4. This CDR3 spans 17 amino acids. Germline CDR1 reads SGHTA; CDR2 reads FQGNSA. This chain's CDR3 is CASSLTTSGGRTDTQYF. In nucleotides, the CDR3 is TGTGCCAGCAGCTTAACTACTAGCGGGGGGCGCACAGATACGCAGTATTTT.

The chain has TRBV6-1 and TRBJ2-7, with TRBD1 as a possible D gene (5 bases). The V gene lost 9 bases and the J gene lost 3 bases, with 9 bases spanning the gap. The germline gives CDR1 MNHNS, CDR2 SASEGT. CDR3 length: 11 residues. The CDR3 DNA reads as TGTGCCAGACAGGAAAACTACGAGCAGTACTTC. Translating gives CARQENYEQYF.